Listed below are T cell receptor beta chains from one sample, sequenced in a study of cytomegalovirus exposure and HLA in healthy donors. Data came from immunoSEQ multiplex PCR; TCRdb stores just in-frame clones and leaves some out. The table has about 160,000 clones, about 65% seen once. The sample taken for sequencing was PBMCs. The receptor source for this set is a man aged 35 to 55 in good health and CMV-seropositive. Each CDR3 is given with its conserved first and last residue. Fields, in order: D gene, J gene, clone size, V gene, CDR3 DNA, CDR3 protein. The D gene is left open where the match is weak. Only some rows state a clone size, as once, few, many or a class for expanded clones.

d_gene: -
j_gene: TRBJ1-2
abundance: -
v_gene: TRBV6-5
CDR3nt: TGTGCCAGCAGTTACGGCAGGGGCGACTCCGGCTACACCTTC
CDR3aa: CASSYGRGDSGYTF

d_gene: -
j_gene: TRBJ1-1
abundance: -
v_gene: TRBV18
CDR3nt: TGTGCCAGCTCACCTCAAAAAGCGGGGTCTCTAACTGAAGCTTTCTTT
CDR3aa: CASSPQKAGSLTEAFF

d_gene: -
j_gene: TRBJ1-2
abundance: -
v_gene: TRBV29-1
CDR3nt: TGCAGCGTTGAAGGCAGGCTCGACTATGGCTACACCTTC
CDR3aa: CSVEGRLDYGYTF

d_gene: TRBD2
j_gene: TRBJ2-1
abundance: -
v_gene: TRBV9
CDR3nt: TGTGCCAGCAGCGGGGGACTAAGCTCCTACAATGAGCAGTTCTTC
CDR3aa: CASSGGLSSYNEQFF

d_gene: -
j_gene: TRBJ2-7
abundance: -
v_gene: TRBV27
CDR3nt: TGTGCCAGCAGTTTTGGACAGCGGTACTACGAGCAGTACTTC
CDR3aa: CASSFGQRYYEQYF

d_gene: TRBD2
j_gene: TRBJ2-5
abundance: -
v_gene: TRBV4-1
CDR3nt: TGCGCCAGCAGCCAAGATACGACTAGCGGGGGGCGGGAGACCCAGTACTTC
CDR3aa: CASSQDTTSGGRETQYF

d_gene: -
j_gene: TRBJ1-1
abundance: once
v_gene: TRBV6-1
CDR3nt: TGTGCCAGCATTGGGGGGACTGAAGCTTTCTTT
CDR3aa: CASIGGTEAFF

d_gene: TRBD1
j_gene: TRBJ2-7
abundance: -
v_gene: TRBV6-5
CDR3nt: TGTGCCAGCAGTGAGACAGGGGCTTCCTACGAGCAGTACTTC
CDR3aa: CASSETGASYEQYF

d_gene: -
j_gene: TRBJ2-6
abundance: -
v_gene: TRBV5-1
CDR3nt: TGCGCCAGCAGCCCCCTGGTGACAGGTTCCTTCTCTGGGGCCAACGTCCTGACTTTC
CDR3aa: CASSPLVTGSFSGANVLTF

d_gene: -
j_gene: TRBJ1-4
abundance: few
v_gene: TRBV4-3
CDR3nt: TGCGCCAGCAGCCAAGGACCAGGCCGGAATGAAAAACTGTTTTTT
CDR3aa: CASSQGPGRNEKLFF

d_gene: TRBD1
j_gene: TRBJ2-2
abundance: -
v_gene: TRBV27
CDR3nt: TGTGCCAGCAGTCCGGGACAGTTGACGGTCGGGGAGCTGTTTTTT
CDR3aa: CASSPGQLTVGELFF

d_gene: TRBD2
j_gene: TRBJ2-2
abundance: once
v_gene: TRBV18
CDR3nt: TGTGCCAGCTCACCCAGGAGTACTAGCGGGGGCCTGAACACCGGGGAGCTGTTTTTT
CDR3aa: CASSPRSTSGGLNTGELFF

d_gene: TRBD1
j_gene: TRBJ1-2
abundance: few
v_gene: TRBV19
CDR3nt: TGTGCCAGTAGTACCACCACAGGGGGCATCTATGGCTACACCTTC
CDR3aa: CASSTTTGGIYGYTF

d_gene: -
j_gene: TRBJ1-1
abundance: -
v_gene: TRBV7-8
CDR3nt: TGTGCCAGCAGCTTAGAACTGATCCTGAACACTGAAGCTTTCTTT
CDR3aa: CASSLELILNTEAFF

d_gene: -
j_gene: TRBJ2-2
abundance: -
v_gene: TRBV7-8
CDR3nt: TGTGCCAGCAGCTTAAGGCGGGGCGGGGTGGCCGGGGAGCTGTTTTTT
CDR3aa: CASSLRRGGVAGELFF

d_gene: TRBD2
j_gene: TRBJ2-7
abundance: -
v_gene: TRBV7-2
CDR3nt: TGTGCCAGCAGCTTACCCTGGACTAGCGGTGAGCAGTACTTC
CDR3aa: CASSLPWTSGEQYF

d_gene: -
j_gene: TRBJ2-1
abundance: -
v_gene: TRBV9
CDR3nt: TGTGCCAGCAGCGTAGCCACACTTCACTCCAGGGGTGCCGACTCCTACAATGAGCAGTTCTTC
CDR3aa: CASSVATLHSRGADSYNEQFF

d_gene: TRBD1
j_gene: TRBJ1-2
abundance: -
v_gene: TRBV19
CDR3nt: TGTGCCAGTAGTATAATGGGACAGGGCGGCTACACCTTC
CDR3aa: CASSIMGQGGYTF

d_gene: -
j_gene: TRBJ2-5
abundance: few
v_gene: TRBV6-6
CDR3nt: TGTGCCAGCAGTTCCGCTTTGACAGGCCCCCGGGAGACCCAGTACTTC
CDR3aa: CASSSALTGPRETQYF

d_gene: -
j_gene: TRBJ2-6
abundance: -
v_gene: TRBV7-2
CDR3nt: TGTGCCAGCAGCCAAGGACTCTCTGGGGCCAACGTCCTGACTTTC
CDR3aa: CASSQGLSGANVLTF

d_gene: TRBD1
j_gene: TRBJ1-1
abundance: -
v_gene: TRBV27
CDR3nt: TGTGCCAGCAGTTTGACAGGGGTCGGCACTGAAGCTTTCTTT
CDR3aa: CASSLTGVGTEAFF

d_gene: -
j_gene: TRBJ1-2
abundance: -
v_gene: TRBV19
CDR3nt: TGTGCCAGTAGTCGGACATTGGGGGCTGGCTACACCTTC
CDR3aa: CASSRTLGAGYTF

d_gene: TRBD1
j_gene: TRBJ2-7
abundance: -
v_gene: TRBV5-5
CDR3nt: TGTGCCAGCAGCCAACCGGGACAGGGGATCTACGAGCAGTACTTC
CDR3aa: CASSQPGQGIYEQYF

d_gene: -
j_gene: TRBJ2-3
abundance: once
v_gene: TRBV27
CDR3nt: TGTGCCAGCAGTTTAGGAGGGTCCGGGTGGTCAAAGATTAGCACAGATACGCAGTATTTT
CDR3aa: CASSLGGSGWSKISTDTQYF

d_gene: -
j_gene: TRBJ2-5
abundance: -
v_gene: TRBV7-8
CDR3nt: TGTGCCAGCAGCTTAGCGGCGGGGGAGACCCAGTACTTC
CDR3aa: CASSLAAGETQYF

d_gene: TRBD1
j_gene: TRBJ2-7
abundance: -
v_gene: TRBV2
CDR3nt: TGTGCCAGCAGTGAAGAGGGACAGGGGGGGTGCTTC
CDR3aa: CASSEEGQGGCF

d_gene: -
j_gene: TRBJ1-1
abundance: -
v_gene: TRBV6-5
CDR3nt: TGTGCCAGCAGCTTGACAGGACTCGGCAGGGGAGCTTTCTTT
CDR3aa: CASSLTGLGRGAFF

d_gene: -
j_gene: TRBJ2-6
abundance: once
v_gene: TRBV19
CDR3nt: TGTGCCAGTAAGGTGGAGGGGCTCGGGGCCAACGTCCTGACTTTC
CDR3aa: CASKVEGLGANVLTF

d_gene: TRBD1
j_gene: TRBJ2-3
abundance: few
v_gene: TRBV11-3
CDR3nt: TGTGCCAGCAGCTTTGGACAGGGCAGCACAGATACGCAGTATTTT
CDR3aa: CASSFGQGSTDTQYF

d_gene: TRBD1
j_gene: TRBJ2-7
abundance: -
v_gene: TRBV30
CDR3nt: TGTGCCTGGAGTTGGACAGGCCGACCTCCCTACGAGCAGTACTTC
CDR3aa: CAWSWTGRPPYEQYF

d_gene: TRBD1
j_gene: TRBJ2-7
abundance: -
v_gene: TRBV5-1
CDR3nt: TGCGCCAGCAGCTGGGACAGCGAGCCCACCTACGAGCAGTACTTC
CDR3aa: CASSWDSEPTYEQYF

d_gene: TRBD1
j_gene: TRBJ2-3
abundance: few
v_gene: TRBV5-8
CDR3nt: TGTGCCAGCAGCTTAGGACCAGGGGGTGCCACAGATACGCAGTATTTT
CDR3aa: CASSLGPGGATDTQYF

d_gene: TRBD1
j_gene: TRBJ1-2
abundance: -
v_gene: TRBV29-1
CDR3nt: TGCAGCGTCGCCAAGGGACAGGGGCATGGCTACACCTTC
CDR3aa: CSVAKGQGHGYTF

d_gene: -
j_gene: TRBJ2-2
abundance: few
v_gene: TRBV19
CDR3nt: TGTGCCAGTAGCGAAACTTATGTATTCACCGGGGAGCTGTTTTTT
CDR3aa: CASSETYVFTGELFF

d_gene: -
j_gene: TRBJ1-1
abundance: few
v_gene: TRBV2
CDR3nt: TGTGCCAGCAGTGACTACAGGGCGCAAACTTTCTTT
CDR3aa: CASSDYRAQTFF

d_gene: TRBD1
j_gene: TRBJ2-7
abundance: -
v_gene: TRBV6-5
CDR3nt: TGTGCCAGCAGTTTTAGGACAGGGTTCGTGATCCAGCAGTACTTC
CDR3aa: CASSFRTGFVIQQYF

d_gene: -
j_gene: TRBJ2-3
abundance: -
v_gene: TRBV2
CDR3nt: TGTGCCAGCAGTGAAGGCAGAAACACAGATACGCAGTATTTT
CDR3aa: CASSEGRNTDTQYF

d_gene: -
j_gene: TRBJ2-7
abundance: -
v_gene: TRBV7-2
CDR3nt: TGTGCCAGCAGCTTAGGACAGCTCTACGAGCAGTACTTC
CDR3aa: CASSLGQLYEQYF

d_gene: TRBD1
j_gene: TRBJ2-7
abundance: few
v_gene: TRBV30
CDR3nt: TGTGCCTGGAGGTGGGACAGAAACTCCTACGAGCAGTACTTC
CDR3aa: CAWRWDRNSYEQYF

d_gene: TRBD1
j_gene: TRBJ2-7
abundance: -
v_gene: TRBV10-3
CDR3nt: TGTGCCATCAGTCGGACAGGGACCTACGAGCAGTACTTC
CDR3aa: CAISRTGTYEQYF

d_gene: -
j_gene: TRBJ1-2
abundance: once
v_gene: TRBV5-1
CDR3nt: TGCGCCAGCAGCAGACAGAGTAACTATGGCTACACCTTC
CDR3aa: CASSRQSNYGYTF

d_gene: -
j_gene: TRBJ2-7
abundance: once
v_gene: TRBV6-5
CDR3nt: TGTGCCAGCAGTTCCGACGGCCGGACAGTTTCCGAGCAGTACTTC
CDR3aa: CASSSDGRTVSEQYF

d_gene: -
j_gene: TRBJ1-2
abundance: -
v_gene: TRBV5-1
CDR3nt: TGCGCCAGCAGCTTGGGGGGTGACAGGACCTATGGCTACACCTTC
CDR3aa: CASSLGGDRTYGYTF

d_gene: TRBD2
j_gene: TRBJ2-4
abundance: -
v_gene: TRBV4-3
CDR3nt: TGCGCCAGCAGCCAAGATCATCATCCTGGCGGGGGGGTTGGGGCCAAAAACATTCAGTACTTC
CDR3aa: CASSQDHHPGGGVGAKNIQYF

d_gene: -
j_gene: TRBJ2-2
abundance: -
v_gene: TRBV11-3
CDR3nt: TGTGCCAGCAGCCGGTCGGGGGGCCCGGCCGGGGAGCTGTTTTTT
CDR3aa: CASSRSGGPAGELFF